This TCR beta chain was retrieved from a study of control samples from healthy donors and cancer patients. CDR1 is MNHNS, CDR2 SASEGT, per germline. Trimming took 2 bases from V and 4 from J, leaving 23 bases between them. The CDR3 has 18 amino acids. The method was immunoSEQ multiplex PCR; TCRdb's version includes in-frame clones alone and lacks a portion of them. The sample carries around 150,000 clones, roughly nine tenths recorded once. This chain links TRBV6-1 with TRBJ1-2, with unresolved D. Sequenced: blood. The TCR comes from a man aged 25-45 years in good health. CDR3 region: CASSERSYESGIIYGYTF. The CDR3 nucleotides read TGTGCCAGCAGTGAAAGGTCGTATGAGTCAGGAATAATCTATGGCTACACCTTC.